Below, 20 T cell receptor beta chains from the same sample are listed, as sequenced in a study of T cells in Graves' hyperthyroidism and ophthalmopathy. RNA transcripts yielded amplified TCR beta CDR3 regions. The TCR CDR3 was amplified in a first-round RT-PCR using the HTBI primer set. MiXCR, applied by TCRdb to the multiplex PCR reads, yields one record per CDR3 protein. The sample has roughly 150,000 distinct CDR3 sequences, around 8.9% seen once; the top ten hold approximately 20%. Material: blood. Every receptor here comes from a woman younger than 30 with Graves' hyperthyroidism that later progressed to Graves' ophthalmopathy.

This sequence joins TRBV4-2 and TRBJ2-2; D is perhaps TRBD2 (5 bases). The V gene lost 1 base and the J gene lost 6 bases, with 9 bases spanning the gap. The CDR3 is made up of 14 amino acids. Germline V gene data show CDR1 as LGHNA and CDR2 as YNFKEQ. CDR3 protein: CASSQVSAAGELFF. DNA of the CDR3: TGTGCCAGCAGCCAAGTTAGCGCTGCCGGGGAGCTGTTTTTT.

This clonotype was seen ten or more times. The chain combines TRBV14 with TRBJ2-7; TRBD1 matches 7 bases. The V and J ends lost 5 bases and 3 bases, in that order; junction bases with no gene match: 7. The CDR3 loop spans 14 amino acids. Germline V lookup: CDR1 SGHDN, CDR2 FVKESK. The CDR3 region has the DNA TGTGCCAGCAGCATTTGGGACAGAAACTACGAGCAGTACTTC. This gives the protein CASSIWDRNYEQYF.

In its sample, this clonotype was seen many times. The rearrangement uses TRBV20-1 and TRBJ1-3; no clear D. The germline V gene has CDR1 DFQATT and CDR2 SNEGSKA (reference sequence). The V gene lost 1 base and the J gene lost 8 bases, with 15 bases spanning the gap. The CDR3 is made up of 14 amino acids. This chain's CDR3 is CSARGDPSRDTIYF. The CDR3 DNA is TGCAGTGCTAGAGGTGACCCCTCGAGGGACACCATATATTTT.

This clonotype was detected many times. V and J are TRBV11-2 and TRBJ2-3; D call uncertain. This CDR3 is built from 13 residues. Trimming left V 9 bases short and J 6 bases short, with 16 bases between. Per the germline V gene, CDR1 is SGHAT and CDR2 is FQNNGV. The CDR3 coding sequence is TGTGCCAGTTCGACCCCCAGGAAGGATACGCAGTATTTT. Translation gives CASSTPRKDTQYF.

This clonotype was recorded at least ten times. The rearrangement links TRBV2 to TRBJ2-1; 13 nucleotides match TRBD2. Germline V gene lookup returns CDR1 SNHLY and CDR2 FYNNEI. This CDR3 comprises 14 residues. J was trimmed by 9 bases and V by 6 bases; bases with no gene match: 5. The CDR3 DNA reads TGTGCCAGCAGAACTAGCGGGGGGGCCGGTGAGCAGTTCTTC. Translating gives CASRTSGGAGEQFF. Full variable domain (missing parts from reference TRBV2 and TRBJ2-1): EPEVTQTPSHQVTQMGQEVILRCVPISNHLYFYWYRQILGQKVEFLVSFYNNEISEKSEIFDDQFSVERPDGSNFTLKIRSTKLEDSAMYFCASRTSGGAGEQFFGPGTRLTVL.

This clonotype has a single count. The CDR3 protein is CASTLDYGTHILMNTEAFF. The CDR3 bases are TGTGCCAGCACCTTAGACTACGGGACACATATTCTTATGAACACTGAAGCTTTCTTT. The V gene is TRBV5-8, the J gene TRBJ1-1, with D perhaps TRBD1 (6 bases). The CDR3 totals 19 residues. Deletions cut 6 bases from V and 0 bases from J, with 27 bases between. The germline gives CDR1 SGHTS, CDR2 YDEGEE.

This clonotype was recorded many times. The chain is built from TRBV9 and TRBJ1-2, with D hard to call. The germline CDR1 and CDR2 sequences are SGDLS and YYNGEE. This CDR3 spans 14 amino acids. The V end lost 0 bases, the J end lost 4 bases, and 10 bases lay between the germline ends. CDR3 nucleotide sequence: TGTGCCAGCAGCGTAGGGTCGTCGGGCTATGGCTACACCTTC. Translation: CASSVGSSGYGYTF.

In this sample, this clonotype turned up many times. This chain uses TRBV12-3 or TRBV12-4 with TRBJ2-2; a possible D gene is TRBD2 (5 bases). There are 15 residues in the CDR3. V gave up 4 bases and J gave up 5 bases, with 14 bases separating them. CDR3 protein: CASSSSLGSTGELFF. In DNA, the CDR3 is TGTGCCAGCAGTTCTAGCTTAGGGTCGACCGGGGAGCTGTTTTTT.

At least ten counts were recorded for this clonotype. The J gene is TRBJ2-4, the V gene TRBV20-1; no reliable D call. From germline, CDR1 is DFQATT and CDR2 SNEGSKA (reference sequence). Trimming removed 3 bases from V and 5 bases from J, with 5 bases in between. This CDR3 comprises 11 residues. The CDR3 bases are TGCAGTGCTAGTGACCAAAACATTCAGTACTTC. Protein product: CSASDQNIQYF.

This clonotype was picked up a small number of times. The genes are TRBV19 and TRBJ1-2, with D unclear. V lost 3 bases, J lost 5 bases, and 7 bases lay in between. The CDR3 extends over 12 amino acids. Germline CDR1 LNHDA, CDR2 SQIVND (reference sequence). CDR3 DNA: TGTGCCAGTAGTATTACGGGTTATGGCTACACCTTC. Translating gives CASSITGYGYTF.

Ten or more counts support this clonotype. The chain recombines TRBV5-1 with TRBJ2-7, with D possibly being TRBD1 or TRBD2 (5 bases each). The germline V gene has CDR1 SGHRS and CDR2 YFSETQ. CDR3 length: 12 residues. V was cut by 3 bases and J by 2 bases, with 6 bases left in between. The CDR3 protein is CASSWDAYEQYF. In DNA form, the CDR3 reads TGCGCCAGCAGCTGGGACGCCTACGAGCAGTACTTC. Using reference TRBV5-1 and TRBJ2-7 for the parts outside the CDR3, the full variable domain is KAGVTQTPRYLIKTRGQQVTLSCSPISGHRSVSWYQQTPGQGLQFLFEYFSETQRNKGNFPGRFSGRQFSNSRSEMNVSTLELGDSALYLCASSWDAYEQYFGPGTRLTVT.

The CDR3 is CASSLAGGPTDTQYF. The CDR3 DNA is TGTGCCAGCAGCTTAGCAGGGGGGCCCACAGATACGCAGTATTTT. The chain carries TRBV7-6 and TRBJ2-3; D is possibly TRBD1 or TRBD2 (6 bases each). Germline-derived CDR1 and CDR2 are SGHVS and FNYEAQ. The CDR3 consists of 15 residues. V was shortened by 0 bases and J by 2 bases, with 9 bases between the two germline ends.

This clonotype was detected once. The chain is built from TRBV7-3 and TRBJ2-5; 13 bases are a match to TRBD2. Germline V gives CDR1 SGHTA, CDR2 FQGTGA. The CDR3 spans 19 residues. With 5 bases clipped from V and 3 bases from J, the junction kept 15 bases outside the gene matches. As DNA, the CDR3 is TGTGCCAGCAGCCCGCTTCCGGGACTAGCGGGAACGCTAGAAGAGACCCAGTACTTC. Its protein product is CASSPLPGLAGTLEETQYF. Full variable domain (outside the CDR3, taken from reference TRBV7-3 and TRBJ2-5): GAGVSQTPSNKVTEKGKYVELRCDPISGHTALYWYRQSLGQGPEFLIYFQGTGAADDSGLPNDRFFAVRPEGSVSTLKIQRTERGDSAVYLCASSPLPGLAGTLEETQYFGPGTRLLVL.

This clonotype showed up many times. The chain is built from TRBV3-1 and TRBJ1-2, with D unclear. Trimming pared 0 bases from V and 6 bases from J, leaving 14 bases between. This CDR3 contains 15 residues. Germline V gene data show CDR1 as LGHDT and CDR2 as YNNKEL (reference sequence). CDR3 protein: CASSQDLQPRDGYTF. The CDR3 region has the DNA TGTGCCAGCAGCCAAGATCTACAGCCCCGGGATGGCTACACCTTC.

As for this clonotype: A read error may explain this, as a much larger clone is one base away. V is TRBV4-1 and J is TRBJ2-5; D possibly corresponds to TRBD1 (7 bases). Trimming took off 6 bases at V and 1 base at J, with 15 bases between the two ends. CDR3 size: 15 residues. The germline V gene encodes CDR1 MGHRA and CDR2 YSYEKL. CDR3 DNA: TGCGCCAGCAGACAGAGCAGGGGGGCCCAAGAGACCCAGTACTTC. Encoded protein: CASRQSRGAQETQYF.

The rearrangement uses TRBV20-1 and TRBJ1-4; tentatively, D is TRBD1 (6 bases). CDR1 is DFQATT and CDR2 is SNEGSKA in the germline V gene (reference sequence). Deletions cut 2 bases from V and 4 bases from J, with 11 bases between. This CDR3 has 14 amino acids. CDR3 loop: CSARSGAGNEKLFF. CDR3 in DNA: TGCAGTGCTAGATCGGGGGCCGGTAATGAAAAACTGTTTTTT.

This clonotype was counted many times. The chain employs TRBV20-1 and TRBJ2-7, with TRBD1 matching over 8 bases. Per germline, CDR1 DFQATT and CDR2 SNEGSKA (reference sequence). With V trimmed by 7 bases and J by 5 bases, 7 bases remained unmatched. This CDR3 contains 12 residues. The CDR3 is CSVTGQANEQYF. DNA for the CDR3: TGCAGTGTCACGGGACAGGCCAACGAGCAGTACTTC.

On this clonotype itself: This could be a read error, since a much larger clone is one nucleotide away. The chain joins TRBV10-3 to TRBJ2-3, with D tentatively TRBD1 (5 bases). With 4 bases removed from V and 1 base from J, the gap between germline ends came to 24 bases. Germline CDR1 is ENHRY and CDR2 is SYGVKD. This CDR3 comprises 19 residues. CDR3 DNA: TGTGCCATCAGTGGGCCAAAGGGGCCTCACCCCCCCCGCACAGATACGCAGTATTTT. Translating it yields CAISGPKGPHPPRTDTQYF.

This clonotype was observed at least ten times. The CDR3, as DNA: TGCAGTGCTCCGACTCCTGAACTGTTTTTT. This sequence encodes CSAPTPELFF. J is TRBJ1-4 and V is TRBV20-1; D is uncertain. V lost 5 bases and J lost 12, with 10 bases in between. The V gene's germline CDR1 is DFQATT and CDR2 SNEGSKA (reference sequence). The CDR3 length is 10 residues.

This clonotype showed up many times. The CDR3 DNA sequence: TGTGCCAGCAGTCAGGGGATTATCACTGAAGCTTTCTTT. Encoded protein: CASSQGIITEAFF. The V gene is TRBV2, the J gene TRBJ1-1; TRBD1 is a possible D gene (6 bases). The CDR3 has 13 residues. V was shortened by 5 bases and J by 4 bases, with 11 bases between the two germline ends. Germline V gene data show CDR1 as SNHLY and CDR2 as FYNNEI. The variable domain in full, with the rest retrieved from reference TRBV2 and TRBJ1-1, is EPEVTQTPSHQVTQMGQEVILRCVPISNHLYFYWYRQILGQKVEFLVSFYNNEISEKSEIFDDQFSVERPDGSNFTLKIRSTKLEDSAMYFCASSQGIITEAFFGQGTRLTVV.